Sequencing of this T cell receptor beta chain was carried out in a study of cytomegalovirus exposure and HLA in healthy donors. Study overall: Approximately 190 million T cells yielded approximately 100 million unique TCR beta sequences, as an earlier analysis found. Study findings and constraints: Among the most significant clusters, several appeared linked to common viral pathogens in a later analysis. It was reported that the classifier diagnosed cytomegalovirus status with high specificity and sensitivity in both the original and validation cohorts.

The CDR3 extends over 14 amino acids. The germline gives CDR1 SQVTM, CDR2 ANQGSEA. With V trimmed by 5 bases and J by 8 bases, 7 bases remained unmatched. Details on this clone: Its target is not known.

With 60 Vbeta and 13 Jbeta primers, the PCR was carried out. The data were produced by immunoSEQ multiplex PCR, yet TCRdb's version contains in-frame clones alone and is incomplete. The sample shows some 180,000 clones, more than 60% of them seen only once. This sequence joins TRBV29-1 and TRBJ2-1; 12 bases are shared with TRBD2. The sequencing input was PBMCs. This TCR came from a woman aged 55-69 years in good health and CMV-seropositive. The CDR3 protein is CSVQGLAGKDEQFF. The CDR3 nucleotides read TGCAGCGTTCAAGGACTAGCGGGGAAGGATGAGCAGTTCTTC.